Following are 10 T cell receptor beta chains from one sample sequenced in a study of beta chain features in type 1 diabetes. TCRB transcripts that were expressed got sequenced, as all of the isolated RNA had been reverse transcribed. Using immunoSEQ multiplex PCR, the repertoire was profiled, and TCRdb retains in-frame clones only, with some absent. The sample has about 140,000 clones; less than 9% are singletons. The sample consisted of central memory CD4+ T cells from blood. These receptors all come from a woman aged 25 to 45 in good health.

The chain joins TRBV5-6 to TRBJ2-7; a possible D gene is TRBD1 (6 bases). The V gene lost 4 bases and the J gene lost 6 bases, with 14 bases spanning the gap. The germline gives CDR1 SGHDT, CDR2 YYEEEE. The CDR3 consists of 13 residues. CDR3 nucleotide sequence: TGTGCCAGCAGCGCCATACAGGGCAGCGAGCAGTACTTC. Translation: CASSAIQGSEQYF.

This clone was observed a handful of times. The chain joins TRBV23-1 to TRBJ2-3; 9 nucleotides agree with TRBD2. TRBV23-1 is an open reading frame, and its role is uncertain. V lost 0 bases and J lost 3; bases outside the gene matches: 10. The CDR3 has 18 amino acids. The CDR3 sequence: CASSQSPAGGLRTDTQYF. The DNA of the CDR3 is TGCGCCAGCAGTCAATCTCCAGCGGGAGGATTGAGAACAGATACGCAGTATTTT.

The CDR3 reads CASTPLQGTPEAFF. The CDR3 DNA reads TGTGCCAGCACCCCGCTGCAGGGAACCCCTGAAGCTTTCTTT. The V gene is TRBV6-1, the J gene TRBJ1-1; the D gene is possibly TRBD1 (5 bases). Per germline, CDR1 MNHNS and CDR2 SASEGT. Trimming removed 7 bases from V and 6 bases from J, with 18 bases in between. The CDR3 extends over 14 amino acids.

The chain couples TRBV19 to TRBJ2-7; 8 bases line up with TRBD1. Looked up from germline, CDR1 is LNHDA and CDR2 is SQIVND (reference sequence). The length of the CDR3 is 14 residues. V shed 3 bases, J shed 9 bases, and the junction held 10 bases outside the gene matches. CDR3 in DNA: TGTGCCAGTAGTATTTCACCGGGACAGGTGTTGCAGTACTTC. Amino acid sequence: CASSISPGQVLQYF.

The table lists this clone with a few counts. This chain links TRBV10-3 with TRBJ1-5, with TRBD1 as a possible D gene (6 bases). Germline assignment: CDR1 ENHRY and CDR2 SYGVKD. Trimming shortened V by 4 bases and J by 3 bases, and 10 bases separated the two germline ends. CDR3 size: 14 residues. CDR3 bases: TGTGCCATCAGTGGCAGGGGATACAATCAGCCCCAGCATTTT. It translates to CAISGRGYNQPQHF.

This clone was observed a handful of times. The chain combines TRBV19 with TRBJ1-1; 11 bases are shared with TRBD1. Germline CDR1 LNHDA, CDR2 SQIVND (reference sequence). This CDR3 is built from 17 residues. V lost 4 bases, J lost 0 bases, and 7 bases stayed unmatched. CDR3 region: CASSTGQGARLNTEAFF. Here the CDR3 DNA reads TGTGCCAGTAGTACCGGACAGGGGGCGCGGCTGAACACTGAAGCTTTCTTT.

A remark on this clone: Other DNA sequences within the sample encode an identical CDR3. In DNA form, the CDR3 reads TGTGCCAGCAGCCCCGCCGGGGGGCTAGAGACCCAGTACTTC. This sequence encodes CASSPAGGLETQYF. V gene TRBV5-4 combines with J gene TRBJ2-5; maybe TRBD2 (7 bases). The CDR3 consists of 14 residues. Germline-derived CDR1 and CDR2 are SGHNT and YYREEE (reference sequence). V was shortened by 4 bases and J by 4 bases, with 14 bases between the two germline ends. Using reference TRBV5-4 and TRBJ2-5 for the parts outside the CDR3, the full variable domain is ETGVTQSPTHLIKTRGQQVTLRCSSQSGHNTVSWYQQALGQGPQFIFQYYREEENGRGNFPPRFSGLQFPNYSSELNVNALELDDSALYLCASSPAGGLETQYFGPGTRLLVL.

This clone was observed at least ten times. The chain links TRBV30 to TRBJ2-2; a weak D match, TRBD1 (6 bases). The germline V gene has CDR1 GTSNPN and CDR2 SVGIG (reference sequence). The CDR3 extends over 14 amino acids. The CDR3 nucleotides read TGTGCAGGCAGGGGTCTCCTGAGCACCGGGGAGCTGTTTTTT. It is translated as CAGRGLLSTGELFF.

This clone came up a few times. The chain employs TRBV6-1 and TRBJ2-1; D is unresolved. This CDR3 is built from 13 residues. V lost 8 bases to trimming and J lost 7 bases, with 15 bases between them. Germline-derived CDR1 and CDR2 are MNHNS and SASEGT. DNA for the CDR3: TGTGCCAGCCAGACGACACAGCCTAATGAGCAGTTCTTC. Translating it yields CASQTTQPNEQFF.

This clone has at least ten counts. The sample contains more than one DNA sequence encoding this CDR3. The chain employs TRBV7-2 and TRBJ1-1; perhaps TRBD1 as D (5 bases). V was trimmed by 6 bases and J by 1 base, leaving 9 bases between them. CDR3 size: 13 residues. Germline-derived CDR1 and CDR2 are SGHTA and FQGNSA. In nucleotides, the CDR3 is TGTGCCAGCAGGGACACCCCGAACACTGAAGCTTTCTTT. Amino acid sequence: CASRDTPNTEAFF.